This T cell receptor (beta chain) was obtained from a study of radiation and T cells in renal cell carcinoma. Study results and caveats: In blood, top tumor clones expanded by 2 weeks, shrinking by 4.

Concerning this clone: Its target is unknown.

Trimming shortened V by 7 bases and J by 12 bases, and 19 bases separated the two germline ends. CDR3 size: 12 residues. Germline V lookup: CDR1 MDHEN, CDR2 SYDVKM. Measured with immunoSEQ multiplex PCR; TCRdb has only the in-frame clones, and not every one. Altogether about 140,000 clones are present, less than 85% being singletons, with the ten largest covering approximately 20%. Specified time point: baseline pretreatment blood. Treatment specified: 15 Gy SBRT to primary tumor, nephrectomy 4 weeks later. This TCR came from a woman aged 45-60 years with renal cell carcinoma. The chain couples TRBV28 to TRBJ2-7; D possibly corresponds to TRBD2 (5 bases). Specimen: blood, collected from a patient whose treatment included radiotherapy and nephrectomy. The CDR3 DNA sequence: TGTGCCAGCAATGACGATAACCTAGCACCGTACTTC. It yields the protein CASNDDNLAPYF.